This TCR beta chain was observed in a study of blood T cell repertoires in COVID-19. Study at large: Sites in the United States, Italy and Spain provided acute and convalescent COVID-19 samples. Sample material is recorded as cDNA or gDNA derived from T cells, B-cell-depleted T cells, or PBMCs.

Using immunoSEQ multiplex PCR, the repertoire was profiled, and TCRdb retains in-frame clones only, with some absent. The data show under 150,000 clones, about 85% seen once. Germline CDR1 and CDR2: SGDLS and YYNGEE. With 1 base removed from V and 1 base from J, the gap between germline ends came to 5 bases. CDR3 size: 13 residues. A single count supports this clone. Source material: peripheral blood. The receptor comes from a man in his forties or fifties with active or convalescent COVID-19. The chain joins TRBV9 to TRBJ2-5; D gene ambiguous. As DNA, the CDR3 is TGTGCCAGCAGCGTACAGTCCCAAGAGACCCAGTACTTC. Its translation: CASSVQSQETQYF.